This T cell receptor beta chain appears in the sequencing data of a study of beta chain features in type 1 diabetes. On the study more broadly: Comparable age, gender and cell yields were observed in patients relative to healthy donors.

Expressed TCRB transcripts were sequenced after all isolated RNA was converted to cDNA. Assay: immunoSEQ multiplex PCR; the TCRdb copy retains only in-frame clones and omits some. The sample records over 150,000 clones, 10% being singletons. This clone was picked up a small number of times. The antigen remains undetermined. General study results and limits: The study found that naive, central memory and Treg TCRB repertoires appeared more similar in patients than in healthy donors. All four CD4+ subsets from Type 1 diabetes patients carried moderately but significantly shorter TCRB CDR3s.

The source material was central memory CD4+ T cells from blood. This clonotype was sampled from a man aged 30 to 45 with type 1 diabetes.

The CDR3 region has the DNA TGTGCCACCAGCATAGGACAGGCTCGGACCGGGGAGCTGTTTTTT. Translating gives CATSIGQARTGELFF. This chain links TRBV15 with TRBJ2-2; 7 nucleotides line up with TRBD1. CDR3 length: 15 residues. CDR1 and CDR2 (germline): LNHNV, YYDKDF (reference sequence). V was clipped by 4 bases and J by 5 bases; unmatched bases: 7.